This T cell receptor beta chain was found in a study of spatial heterogeneity in lung cancer. Study-level points and caveats: In tumors, expanded intratumoral alpha and beta TCR counts tracked mutation counts.

The sample holds many counts of this clonotype. Its specificity is not known. Described time point: sample taken at primary tumor resection. TCRdb redid the calling of the 5' RACE reads with MiXCR, one entry per CDR3 protein. The sample carries 15,000 to 20,000 distinct CDR3 sequences, approximately 5.8% recorded once. The CDR3 is 15 residues long. V gave up 5 bases and J gave up 4 bases; unmatched junction bases: 6. Looked up from germline, CDR1 is MNHNY and CDR2 is SVGAGI (reference sequence). This sample comprised lung tumor tissue, obtained at surgery. The TCR originated in a male donor with early-stage non-small cell lung cancer. This chain connects TRBV6-6 to TRBJ2-5; 11 positions match TRBD2. In DNA, the CDR3 is TGTGCCAGCAGTCACGGACTAGCGGGTATAGAGACCCAGTACTTC. Its protein product is CASSHGLAGIETQYF.